The 3 T cell receptor beta chains given below trace back to one sample, sequenced in a study of OX40 agonist ivuxolimab in advanced cancers. The table came from immunoSEQ multiplex PCR; TCRdb's copy has only in-frame clones and leaves some out. The repertoire holds roughly 80,000 clones, roughly 91% seen once, with approximately 2.4% in the top ten. The starting material was CD4+ or CD8+ T cells sorted from blood, obtained in a trial of the OX40 agonist ivuxolimab. These receptors were obtained from an adult with an advanced solid tumor such as melanoma, head and neck, liver or kidney cancer.

The chain couples TRBV5-1 to TRBJ2-7; D is unresolved. The germline V and J ends were trimmed by 4 bases and 0 bases, with 14 bases remaining between them. Germline loops: CDR1 SGHRS, CDR2 YFSETQ. CDR3 length equals 15 residues. The CDR3 sequence: CASSLESSRSYEQYF. Here the CDR3 DNA reads TGCGCCAGCAGCCTCGAAAGCAGTCGCTCCTACGAGCAGTACTTC.

The chain couples TRBV11-2 to TRBJ1-4; 8 bases map to TRBD1. The CDR3 consists of 15 residues. In germline, CDR1 is SGHAT, CDR2 FQNNGV. J gave up 8 bases and V 1 base, and 6 bases lay outside the gene matches. In nucleotides, the CDR3 is TGTGCCAGCAGCTTAGGCCGGTCAGGGGGCGAAAAACTGTTTTTT. Translated, it gives CASSLGRSGGEKLFF.

The chain employs TRBV18 and TRBJ2-3, with D uncertain. The CDR3 loop spans 14 amino acids. Germline lookup yields CDR1 KGHSH and CDR2 LQKENI. V was clipped by 1 base and J by 2 bases, with 7 bases between them. The DNA for the CDR3 is TGTGCCAGCTCACCACAGCAGAACACAGATACGCAGTATTTT. Its translation is CASSPQQNTDTQYF. Variable domain in full (rest from reference TRBV18 and TRBJ2-3): NAGVMQNPRHLVRRRGQEARLRCSPMKGHSHVYWYRQLPEEGLKFMVYLQKENIIDESGMPKERFSAEFPKEGPSILRIQQVVRGDSAAYFCASSPQQNTDTQYFGPGTRLTVL.